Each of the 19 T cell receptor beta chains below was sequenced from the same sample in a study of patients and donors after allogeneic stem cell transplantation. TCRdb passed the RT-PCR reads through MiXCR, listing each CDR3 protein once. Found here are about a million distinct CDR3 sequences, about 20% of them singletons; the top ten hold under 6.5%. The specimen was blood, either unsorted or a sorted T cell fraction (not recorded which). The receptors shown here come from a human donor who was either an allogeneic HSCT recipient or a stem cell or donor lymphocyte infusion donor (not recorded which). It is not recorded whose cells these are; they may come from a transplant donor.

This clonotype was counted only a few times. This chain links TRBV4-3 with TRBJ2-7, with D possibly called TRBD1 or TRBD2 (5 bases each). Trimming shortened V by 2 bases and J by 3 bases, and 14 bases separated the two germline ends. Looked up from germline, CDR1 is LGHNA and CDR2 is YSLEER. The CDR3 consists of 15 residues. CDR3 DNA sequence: TGCGCCAGCAGCCAAACGGGGCAGGGACGCTACGAGCAGTACTTC. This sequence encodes CASSQTGQGRYEQYF.

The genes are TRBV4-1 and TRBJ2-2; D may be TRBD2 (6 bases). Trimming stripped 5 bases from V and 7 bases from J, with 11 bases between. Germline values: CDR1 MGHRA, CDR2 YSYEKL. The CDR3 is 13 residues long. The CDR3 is CASSFGGGGELFF. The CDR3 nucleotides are TGCGCCAGCAGCTTCGGGGGAGGCGGGGAGCTGTTTTTT.

In DNA, the CDR3 is TGTGCCAGCAGCTCAGACCCGGCTGCATGGGAGCATGAGCAGTTCTTC. Its protein is CASSSDPAAWEHEQFF. The rearrangement uses TRBV7-2 and TRBJ2-1; a possible D gene is TRBD2 (5 bases). There are 16 residues in the CDR3. Germline assignment: CDR1 SGHTA and CDR2 FQGNSA. V dropped 4 bases and J dropped 8 bases, with 21 bases sitting between them.

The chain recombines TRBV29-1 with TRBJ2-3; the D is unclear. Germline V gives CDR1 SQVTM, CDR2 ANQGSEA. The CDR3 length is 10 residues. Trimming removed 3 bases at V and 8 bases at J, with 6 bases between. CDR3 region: CSVDPGTQYF. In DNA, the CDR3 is TGCAGCGTTGATCCAGGTACGCAGTATTTT.

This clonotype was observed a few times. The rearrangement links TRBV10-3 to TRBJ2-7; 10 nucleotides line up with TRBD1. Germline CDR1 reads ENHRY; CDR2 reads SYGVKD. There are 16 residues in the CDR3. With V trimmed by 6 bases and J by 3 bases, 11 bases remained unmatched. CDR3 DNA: TGTGCCATCAGACCCGGGACAGGGGCGATCGTCTACGAGCAGTACTTC. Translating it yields CAIRPGTGAIVYEQYF.

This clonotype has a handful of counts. CDR3 in DNA: TGTGCCAGCAGCCAAGGACCCCTTGGAGTCTACGAGCAGTACTTC. Its translation: CASSQGPLGVYEQYF. The chain links TRBV3-1 to TRBJ2-7; D remains unclear. This CDR3 contains 15 residues. The V end was cut by 1 base, the J end by 3 bases, with 13 bases between. The germline gives CDR1 LGHDT, CDR2 YNNKEL (reference sequence).

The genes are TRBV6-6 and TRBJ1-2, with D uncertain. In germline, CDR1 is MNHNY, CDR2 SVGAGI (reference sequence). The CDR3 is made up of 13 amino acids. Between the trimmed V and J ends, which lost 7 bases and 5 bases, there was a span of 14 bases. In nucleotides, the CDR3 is TGTGCCAGCAAAATTGGCTTAAAGTATGGCTACACCTTC. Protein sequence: CASKIGLKYGYTF.

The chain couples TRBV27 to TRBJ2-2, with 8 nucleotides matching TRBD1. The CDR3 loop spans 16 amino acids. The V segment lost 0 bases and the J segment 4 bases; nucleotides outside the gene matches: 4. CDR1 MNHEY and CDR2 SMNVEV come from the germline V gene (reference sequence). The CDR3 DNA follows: TGTGCCAGCAGTTTATCCGGACAGGGCGGCACCGGGGAGCTGTTTTTT. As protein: CASSLSGQGGTGELFF.

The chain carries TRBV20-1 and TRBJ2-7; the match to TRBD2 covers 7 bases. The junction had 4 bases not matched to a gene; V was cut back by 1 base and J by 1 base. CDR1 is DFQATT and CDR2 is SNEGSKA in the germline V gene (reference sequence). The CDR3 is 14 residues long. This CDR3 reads CSARGGGRSYEQYF. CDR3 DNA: TGCAGTGCTAGAGGCGGGGGACGGTCCTACGAGCAGTACTTC.

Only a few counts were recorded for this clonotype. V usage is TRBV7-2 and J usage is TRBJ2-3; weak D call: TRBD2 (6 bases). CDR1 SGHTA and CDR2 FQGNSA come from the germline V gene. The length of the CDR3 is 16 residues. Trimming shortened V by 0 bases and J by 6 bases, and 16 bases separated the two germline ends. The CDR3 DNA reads TGTGCCAGCAGCTTAGCCGCCGGCACCAGCGGGGATACGCAGTATTTT. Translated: CASSLAAGTSGDTQYF.

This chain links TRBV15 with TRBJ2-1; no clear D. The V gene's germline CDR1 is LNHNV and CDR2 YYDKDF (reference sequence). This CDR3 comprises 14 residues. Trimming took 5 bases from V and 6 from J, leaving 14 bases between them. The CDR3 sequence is CATSRRESPNEQFF. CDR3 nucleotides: TGTGCCACCAGCCGTCGAGAGTCCCCCAATGAGCAGTTCTTC. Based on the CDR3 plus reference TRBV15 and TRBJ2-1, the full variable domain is DAMVIQNPRYQVTQFGKPVTLSCSQTLNHNVMYWYQQKSSQAPKLLFHYYDKDFNNEADTPDNFQSRRPNTSFCFLDIRSPGLGDTAMYLCATSRRESPNEQFFGPGTRLTVL.

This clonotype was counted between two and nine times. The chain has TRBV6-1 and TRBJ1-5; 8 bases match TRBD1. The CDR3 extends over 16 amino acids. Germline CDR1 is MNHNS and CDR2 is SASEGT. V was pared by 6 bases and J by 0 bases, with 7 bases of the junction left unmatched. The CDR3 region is CASSPGTGYSNQPQHF. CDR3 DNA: TGTGCCAGCAGCCCTGGGACAGGTTATAGCAATCAGCCCCAGCATTTT.

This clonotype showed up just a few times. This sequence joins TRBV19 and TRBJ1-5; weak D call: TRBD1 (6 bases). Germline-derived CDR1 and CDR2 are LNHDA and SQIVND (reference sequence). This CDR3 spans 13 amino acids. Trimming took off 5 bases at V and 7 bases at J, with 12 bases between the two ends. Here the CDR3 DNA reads TGTGCCAGTAGTCCAGGGGTTCGGCAGCCCCAGCATTTT. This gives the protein CASSPGVRQPQHF.

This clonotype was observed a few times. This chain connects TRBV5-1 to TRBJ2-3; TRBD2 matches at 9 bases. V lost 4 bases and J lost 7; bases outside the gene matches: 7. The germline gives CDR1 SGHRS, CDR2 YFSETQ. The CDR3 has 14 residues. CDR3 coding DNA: TGCGCCAGCAGCGTAGCACTAGCGGGCAATACGCAGTATTTT. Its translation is CASSVALAGNTQYF.

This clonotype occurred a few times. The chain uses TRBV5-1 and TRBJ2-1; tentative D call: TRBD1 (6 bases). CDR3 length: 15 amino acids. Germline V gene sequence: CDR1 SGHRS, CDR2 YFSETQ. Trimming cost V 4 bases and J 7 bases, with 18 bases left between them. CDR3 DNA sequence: TGCGCCAGCAGCGATATCGCAGGGGCCTGGAATGAGCAGTTCTTC. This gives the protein CASSDIAGAWNEQFF.

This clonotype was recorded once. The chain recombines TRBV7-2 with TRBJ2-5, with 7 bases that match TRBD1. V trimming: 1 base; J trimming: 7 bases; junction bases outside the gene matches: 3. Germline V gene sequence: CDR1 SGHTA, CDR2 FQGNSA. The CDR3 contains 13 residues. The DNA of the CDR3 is TGTGCCAGCAGCTTAGTAGAGGGGGCGACCCAGTACTTC. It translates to CASSLVEGATQYF. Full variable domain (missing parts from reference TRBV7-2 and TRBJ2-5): GAGVSQSPSNKVTEKGKDVELRCDPISGHTALYWYRQSLGQGLEFLIYFQGNSAPDKSGLPSDRFSAERTGGSVSTLTIQRTQQEDSAVYLCASSLVEGATQYFGPGTRLLVL.

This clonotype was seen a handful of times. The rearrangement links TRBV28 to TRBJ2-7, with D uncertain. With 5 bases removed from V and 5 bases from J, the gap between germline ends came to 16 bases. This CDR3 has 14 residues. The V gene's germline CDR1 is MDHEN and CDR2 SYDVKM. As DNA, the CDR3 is TGTGCCAGCAGTCCGCCCGGCCGGGTGGACGAGCAGTACTTC. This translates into CASSPPGRVDEQYF.

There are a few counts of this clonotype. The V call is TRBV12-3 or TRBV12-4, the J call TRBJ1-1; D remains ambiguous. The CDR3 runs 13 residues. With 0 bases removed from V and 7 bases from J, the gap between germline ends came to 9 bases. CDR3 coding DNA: TGTGCCAGCAGTTTAGCTGAGGGATATGAAGCTTTCTTT. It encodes CASSLAEGYEAFF.

This CDR3 reads CATSRDPGRPSGADQPQHF. In nucleotides, the CDR3 is TGTGCCACCAGCAGAGATCCGGGACGGCCTTCAGGAGCTGATCAGCCCCAGCATTTT. The rearrangement joins TRBV15 to TRBJ1-5; D may be TRBD1 (5 bases). Per the germline V gene, CDR1 is LNHNV and CDR2 is YYDKDF (reference sequence). This CDR3 spans 19 amino acids. Trimming left V 0 bases short and J 5 bases short, with 23 bases between.